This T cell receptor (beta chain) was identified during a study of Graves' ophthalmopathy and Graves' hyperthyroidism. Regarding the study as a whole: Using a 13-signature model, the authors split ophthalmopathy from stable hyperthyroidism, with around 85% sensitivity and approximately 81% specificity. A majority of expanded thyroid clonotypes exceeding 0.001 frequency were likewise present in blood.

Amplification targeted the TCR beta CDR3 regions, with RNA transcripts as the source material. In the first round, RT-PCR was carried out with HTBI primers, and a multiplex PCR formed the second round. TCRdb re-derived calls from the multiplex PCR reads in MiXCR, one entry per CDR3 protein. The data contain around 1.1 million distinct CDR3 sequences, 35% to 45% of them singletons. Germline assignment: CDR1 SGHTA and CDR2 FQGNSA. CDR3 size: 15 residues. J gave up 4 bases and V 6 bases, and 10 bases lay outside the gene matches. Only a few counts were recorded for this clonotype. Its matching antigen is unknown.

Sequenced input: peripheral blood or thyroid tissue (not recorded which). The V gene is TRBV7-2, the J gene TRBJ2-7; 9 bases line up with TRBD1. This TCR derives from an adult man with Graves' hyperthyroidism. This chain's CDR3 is CASSPNRGRGYEQYF. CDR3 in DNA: TGTGCCAGCAGTCCCAACAGGGGGCGCGGGTACGAGCAGTACTTC.